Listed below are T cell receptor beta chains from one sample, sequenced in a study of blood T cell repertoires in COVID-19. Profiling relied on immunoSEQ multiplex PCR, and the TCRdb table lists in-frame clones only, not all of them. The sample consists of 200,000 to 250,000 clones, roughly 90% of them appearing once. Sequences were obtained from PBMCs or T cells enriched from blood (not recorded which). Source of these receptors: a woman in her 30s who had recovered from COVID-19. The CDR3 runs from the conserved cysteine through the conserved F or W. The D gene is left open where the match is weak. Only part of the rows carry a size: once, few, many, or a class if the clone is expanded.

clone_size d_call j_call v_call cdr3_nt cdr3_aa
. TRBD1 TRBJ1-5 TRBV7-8 TGTGCCAGCAGCTACCGACAGGGGGCTCAGCCCCAGCATTTT CASSYRQGAQPQHF
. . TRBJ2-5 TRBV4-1 TGCGCCAGCAGCCCCGAGAGACAAGAGACCCAGTACTTC CASSPERQETQYF
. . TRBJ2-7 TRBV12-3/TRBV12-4 TGTGCCAGCAGTTTTTACTGGTACGAGCAGTACTTC CASSFYWYEQYF
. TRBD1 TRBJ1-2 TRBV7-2 TGTGCCAGCAGCTTAGAGTCACAGGGGCAGGGCTATGGCTACACCTTC CASSLESQGQGYGYTF
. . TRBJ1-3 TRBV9 TGTGCCAGCAGCGTTGGTGGCAGCTCTGGAAACACCATATATTTT CASSVGGSSGNTIYF
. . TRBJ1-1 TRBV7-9 TGTGCCAGCAGCGGGGACATCGTCGGGGCTTTCTTT CASSGDIVGAFF
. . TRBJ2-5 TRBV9 TGTGCCAGCAGCAGGGTTGGGGCAGTCCAAGAGACCCAGTACTTC CASSRVGAVQETQYF
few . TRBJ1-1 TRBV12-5 TGTGCTAGTGGTTTGGGGGCGAGGACTGGACAGACCCCTGAAGCTTTCTTT CASGLGARTGQTPEAFF
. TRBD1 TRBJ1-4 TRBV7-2 TGTGCCAGCAGCCCACAGGGGGCGTCCCCCACGGCAACTAATGAAAAACTGTTTTTT CASSPQGASPTATNEKLFF
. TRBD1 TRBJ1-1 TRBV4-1 TGCGCCAGCAGCCAAGCTCGGACAGGTGCAAACACTGAAGCTTTCTTT CASSQARTGANTEAFF
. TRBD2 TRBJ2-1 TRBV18 TGTGCCAGCTCACCCGGACTAGCGGGGGGTAACTACAATGAGCAGTTCTTC CASSPGLAGGNYNEQFF
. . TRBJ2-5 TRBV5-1 TGCGCCAGCAGCTTCGTTGGGGGGGGCGGCGAGACCCAGTACTTC CASSFVGGGGETQYF
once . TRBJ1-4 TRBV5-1 TGCGCCAGCAGCTTCTGGAGGGGTGAAAAACTGTTTTTT CASSFWRGEKLFF
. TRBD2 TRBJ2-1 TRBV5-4 TGTGCCAGCCGAGCGGGGGACATAAGCTCCTACAATGAGCAGTTCTTC CASRAGDISSYNEQFF
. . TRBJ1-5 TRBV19 TGTGCCAGTAGCGGGGGGGGAGGAAATCAGCCCCAGCATTTT CASSGGGGNQPQHF
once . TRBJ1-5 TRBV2 TGTGCCAGCAGTACGGACACGGGGGGGTATCAGCCCCAGCATTTT CASSTDTGGYQPQHF